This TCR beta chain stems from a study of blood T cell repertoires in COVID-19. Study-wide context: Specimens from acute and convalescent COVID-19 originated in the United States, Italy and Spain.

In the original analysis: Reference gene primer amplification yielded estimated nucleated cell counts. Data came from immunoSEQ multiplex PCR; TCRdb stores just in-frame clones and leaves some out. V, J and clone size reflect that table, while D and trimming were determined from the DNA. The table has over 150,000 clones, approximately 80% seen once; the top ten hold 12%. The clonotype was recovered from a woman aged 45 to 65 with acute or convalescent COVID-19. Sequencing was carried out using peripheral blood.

In nucleotides, the CDR3 is TGTGCCAGTACAGAGACGACCAGAAATGAAAAACTGTTTTTT. The encoded protein is CASTETTRNEKLFF. This chain connects TRBV6-5 to TRBJ1-4; D is unresolved. CDR1 MNHEY and CDR2 SVGAGI come from the germline V gene. V was cut by 9 bases and J by 5 bases, with 16 bases left in between. The CDR3 is 14 amino acids.